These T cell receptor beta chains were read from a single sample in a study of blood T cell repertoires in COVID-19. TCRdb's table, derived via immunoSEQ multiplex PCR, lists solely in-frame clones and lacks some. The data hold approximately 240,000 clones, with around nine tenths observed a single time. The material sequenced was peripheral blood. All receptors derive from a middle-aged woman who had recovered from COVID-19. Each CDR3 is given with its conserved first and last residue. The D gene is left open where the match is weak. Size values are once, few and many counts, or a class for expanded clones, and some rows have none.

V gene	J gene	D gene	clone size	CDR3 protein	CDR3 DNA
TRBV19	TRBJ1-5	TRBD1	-	CASIQGGLGNQPQHF	TGTGCCAGTATCCAAGGGGGCCTGGGCAATCAGCCCCAGCATTTT
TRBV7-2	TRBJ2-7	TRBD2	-	CASSLDLAGVRYEQYF	TGTGCCAGCAGCTTAGACCTAGCGGGGGTCCGCTACGAGCAGTACTTC
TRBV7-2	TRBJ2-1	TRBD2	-	CASSLGSGVPGYEQFF	TGTGCCAGCAGCTTAGGCAGCGGGGTTCCAGGCTATGAGCAGTTCTTC
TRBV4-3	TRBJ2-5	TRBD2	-	CASSQDVTGGGGETQYF	TGCGCCAGCAGCCAAGATGTTACGGGAGGAGGTGGGGAGACCCAGTACTTC
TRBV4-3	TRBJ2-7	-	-	CASSQDYGYEQYF	TGCGCCAGCAGCCAAGATTACGGCTACGAGCAGTACTTC
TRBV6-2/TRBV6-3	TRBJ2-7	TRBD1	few	CASSLRGLGEQYF	TGTGCCAGCAGTCTGAGGGGGCTGGGCGAGCAGTACTTC
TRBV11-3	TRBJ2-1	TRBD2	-	CASSFRPARVAGVNEQFF	TGTGCCAGCAGCTTTAGGCCGGCTAGGGTAGCGGGAGTGAATGAGCAGTTCTTC
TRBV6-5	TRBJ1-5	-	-	CASSTRQSNQPQHF	TGTGCCAGCAGCACAAGACAGAGCAATCAGCCCCAGCATTTT
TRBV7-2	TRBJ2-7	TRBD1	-	CASSLDGTGATYEQYF	TGTGCCAGCAGCTTAGACGGAACAGGGGCAACCTACGAGCAGTACTTC
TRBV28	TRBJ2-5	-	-	CASSLVLRRETQYF	TGTGCCAGCAGTTTAGTCCTCCGGCGGGAGACCCAGTACTTC
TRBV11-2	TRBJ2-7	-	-	CASSLGLPPYEQYF	TGTGCCAGCAGCCTCGGACTACCACCCTACGAGCAGTACTTC
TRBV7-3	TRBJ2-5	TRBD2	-	CASSSPPGGTQYF	TGTGCCAGCAGCTCCCCCCCGGGAGGGACCCAGTACTTC
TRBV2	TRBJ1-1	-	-	CASSARSTNTEAFF	TGTGCCAGCAGTGCTAGATCAACGAACACTGAAGCTTTCTTT
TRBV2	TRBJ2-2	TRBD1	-	CASSATGITGELFF	TGTGCCAGCAGTGCGACAGGGATCACCGGGGAGCTGTTTTTT
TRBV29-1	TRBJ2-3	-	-	CSVEDSPRGDTQYF	TGCAGCGTTGAAGACTCCCCCAGGGGAGATACGCAGTATTTT
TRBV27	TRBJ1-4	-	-	CASSQPLGRRGNDEKLFF	TGTGCCAGCAGCCAGCCTCTTGGACGAAGGGGAAACGATGAAAAACTGTTTTTT
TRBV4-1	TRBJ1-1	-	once	CASSRASQGRNTEAFF	TGCGCCAGCAGCCGGGCGAGTCAGGGGAGGAACACTGAAGCTTTCTTT
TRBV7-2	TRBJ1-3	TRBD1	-	CASSPRGPSGNTIYF	TGTGCCAGCAGCCCCAGGGGGCCCTCTGGAAACACCATATATTTT
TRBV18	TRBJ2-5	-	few	CASSPRTVRETQYF	TGTGCCAGCTCACCCCGGACAGTCCGAGAGACCCAGTACTTC
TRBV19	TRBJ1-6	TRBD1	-	CASGKGAISPLHF	TGTGCCAGTGGTAAGGGGGCGATTTCACCCCTCCACTTT
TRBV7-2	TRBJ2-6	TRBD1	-	CASSEPQGVLSGANVLTF	TGTGCCAGCAGCGAGCCTCAGGGGGTTCTTTCTGGGGCCAACGTCCTGACTTTC
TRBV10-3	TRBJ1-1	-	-	CAISGGDRTEAFF	TGTGCCATCAGTGGGGGTGACAGGACTGAAGCTTTCTTT
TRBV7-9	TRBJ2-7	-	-	CASSLAAGGKYEQYF	TGTGCCAGCAGCTTAGCGGCCGGGGGAAAATACGAGCAGTACTTC
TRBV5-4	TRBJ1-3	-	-	CASSFLPPEGGNTIYF	TGTGCCAGCAGCTTCTTGCCTCCGGAGGGTGGAAACACCATATATTTT
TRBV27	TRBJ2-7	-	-	CASSWSGEQYF	TGTGCCAGCAGTTGGTCGGGCGAGCAGTACTTC
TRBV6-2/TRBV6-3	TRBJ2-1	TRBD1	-	CASSYGGTGLNEQFF	TGTGCCAGCAGTTACGGGGGGACAGGGCTGAATGAGCAGTTCTTC
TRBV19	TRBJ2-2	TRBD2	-	CASSIRTSGRGGTGELFF	TGTGCCAGTAGTATACGGACTAGCGGGAGAGGGGGCACCGGGGAGCTGTTTTTT
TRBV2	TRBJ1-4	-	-	CASSAQGIVANEKLFF	TGTGCCAGCAGTGCACAGGGAATAGTGGCTAATGAAAAACTGTTTTTT
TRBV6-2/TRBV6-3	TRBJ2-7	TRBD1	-	CASSPNVGDSSYEQYF	TGTGCCAGCAGCCCTAACGTTGGGGACAGCTCCTACGAGCAGTACTTC
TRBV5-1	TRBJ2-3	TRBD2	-	CASSLGTASGDTQYF	TGCGCCAGCAGCTTGGGGACGGCTAGCGGAGATACGCAGTATTTT
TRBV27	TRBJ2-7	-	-	CASSRDTTYEQYF	TGTGCCAGCAGTAGGGACACAACCTACGAGCAGTACTTC
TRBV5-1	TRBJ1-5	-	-	CASRPGTRAGQPQHF	TGCGCCAGCAGACCCGGGACACGGGCGGGTCAGCCCCAGCATTTT
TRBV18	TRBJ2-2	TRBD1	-	CASTPDRTNTGELFF	TGTGCCAGCACCCCGGACAGGACGAACACCGGGGAGCTGTTTTTT
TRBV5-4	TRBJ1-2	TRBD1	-	CASSLDQGGNGCTF	TGTGCCAGCAGCTTGGATCAGGGGGGAAATGGCTGCACCTTC
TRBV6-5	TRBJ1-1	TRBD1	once	CASSWRQGARNTEAFF	TGTGCCAGCAGTTGGAGACAGGGGGCGAGGAACACTGAAGCTTTCTTT
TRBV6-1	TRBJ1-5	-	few	CASSDPYSNQPQHF	TGTGCCAGCAGTGACCCTTATAGCAATCAGCCCCAGCATTTT
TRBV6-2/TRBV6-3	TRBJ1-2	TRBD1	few	CASSYSSFGQGDYGYTF	TGTGCCAGCAGTTACTCCTCGTTTGGACAGGGCGACTATGGCTACACCTTC
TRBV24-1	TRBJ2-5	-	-	CATSDTGISKTQYF	TGTGCCACCAGTGATACGGGGATTAGCAAGACCCAGTACTTC
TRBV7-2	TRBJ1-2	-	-	CASSLDGGYTF	TGTGCCAGCAGCTTAGACGGGGGCTACACCTTC
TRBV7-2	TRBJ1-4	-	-	CASSLGGAEKLFF	TGTGCCAGCAGCTTGGGGGGGGCTGAAAAACTGTTTTTT
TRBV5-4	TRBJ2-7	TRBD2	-	CASSLSSRGGSYEQYF	TGTGCCAGCAGCTTGTCCTCCCGCGGGGGATCCTACGAGCAGTACTTC
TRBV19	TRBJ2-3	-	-	CASSAWGGRDTQYF	TGTGCCAGTAGTGCCTGGGGGGGGCGAGATACGCAGTATTTT